The present entry profiles one T cell receptor beta chain with its context. This clone was counted a single time. The antigen this receptor binds is unknown. The input lacks base qualities; no much larger clone sits a single base away. This specimen comes from a study of blood T cell repertoires in COVID-19 (dated by TCRdb to 2020 to 2022). For context, the study as a whole: The collaborator samples originated in the United States, Italy and Spain and spanned the acute and convalescent phases of COVID-19. The material from the prospective study consisted of cDNA or gDNA derived from T cells, B-cell-depleted T cells, or PBMCs. Subjects who had been exposed to COVID-19, were actively infected with it, or had recovered from it provided the deeply sampled blood TCRbeta repertoires that made up the dataset. A freely available public database, intended as a resource for researchers studying the immune response to SARS-CoV-2, is where the repertoires were released. Samples were obtained from the ongoing ImmuneRACE study (first 160 participants) and from about 1,300 subjects provided by 6 global collaborators. The sample metadata nearly always contained a de-identified subject ID, COVID-19 status, age in years and sex. Where available, HLA class I and class II types were obtained from metadata supplied by the sample provider rather than from assay-based typing.

TCRbeta CDR3 regions were amplified from genomic DNA using the immunoSEQ Assay, a bias-controlled multiplex PCR. On the study's bioinformatics: The number of nucleated cells in each sample was estimated from the amplification of reference gene primers within the assay. To quantify the absolute abundance of each unique TCRbeta CDR3 rearrangement, sequence reads were collapsed and filtered. For each sample, productive Simpson clonality was calculated by taking the square root of Simpson's diversity index across productive rearrangements. This is the immuneACCESS table as TCRdb keeps it, with only in-frame sequences that have V and J called. A part of the clones is gone; compared with another copy, unresolved V genes explain less than half, and the rest is unexplained. The D gene and trimming were derived from the DNA, and the V and J assignments and clone size from that table. Present in this sample are a few hundred thousand clones, about 85% of which were seen just once. The ten top clones hold around 5.5% of the sample.

Overall results and qualifications from the work: The quantity of clinical and demographic metadata differed by source and by participant and was supplied without curation.

A second Seattle source provided samples from volunteer blood donors who had recovered from COVID-19. Whole blood was collected in K2EDTA tubes by collaborating institutions according to the institutions' own protocols. For TCRbeta analysis, collaborators shipped samples in one of three forms: frozen whole blood, isolated PBMCs, or DNA extracted from either of those sample types. Spanning cysteine to phenylalanine, the CDR3 consists of 11 amino acids. The entry retains the CDR3 DNA only, 33 bases that are in frame from base 1. The rearrangement combines TRBV21-1 with TRBJ1-1; no check of the table's D call, TRBD1, against the DNA was made. TRBV21-1 is flagged as a pseudogene. The material sequenced was peripheral blood. The clonotype was recovered from a woman in her sixties or seventies who had recovered from COVID-19. The DNA sequence is as follows: TGTGCCAGCAGCGCTCCAGGGAAAGCTTTCTTT. Translated, it reads CASSAPGKAFF.